What follows is one TCR beta chain and its context. Which antigen it targets is not known. No base quality values were provided; no much bigger clone lies one nucleotide off. The sample originates from a study of blood T cell repertoires in COVID-19 (dated by TCRdb to 2020 to 2021). A note on the overall study: Samples from collaborators originated in the United States, Italy and Spain and spanned both the acute and convalescent phases of COVID-19. The material from the prospective study consisted of cDNA or gDNA derived from T cells, B-cell-depleted T cells, or PBMCs. Subjects who had been exposed to COVID-19, were actively infected with it, or had recovered from it provided the deeply sampled blood TCRbeta repertoires that made up the dataset. The repertoires were released in a freely available public database intended as a resource for research on the immune response to SARS-CoV-2. The samples were drawn from two sources: the first 160 participants of the ongoing ImmuneRACE study, and 1,254 subjects contributed by 6 global collaborators. A de-identified subject ID, COVID-19 status, age in years and sex were almost always included in the sample metadata. Where HLA class I and class II types were available, the types were taken from metadata supplied by the sample provider, not from assay-based typing. Overall results and qualifications from the work: The amount of clinical and demographic metadata varied by source and participant and was provided uncurated.

Each collaborating institution followed its own protocols to collect whole blood in K2EDTA tubes. For TCRbeta analysis, collaborators shipped samples as frozen whole blood, isolated PBMCs, or DNA extracted from either of those sample types. Including the terminal cysteine and phenylalanine, the CDR3 comprises 13 residues. Just the 39-base CDR3 DNA is kept, in frame starting at base 1. Looking up the germline V gene yields CDR1 SGDLS and CDR2 YYNGEE. The junction shows trimming of 4 bases on V and 4 bases on J, plus 10 bases between the germline ends. TCRbeta CDR3 regions were amplified from genomic DNA by means of the immunoSEQ Assay, a bias-controlled multiplex PCR. Per the authors' processing: The number of nucleated cells in each sample was estimated by amplification of reference gene primers within the assay. To quantify the absolute abundance of each unique TCRbeta CDR3 rearrangement, sequence reads were collapsed and filtered. For each sample, productive Simpson clonality was calculated as the square root of Simpson's diversity index across productive rearrangements. The source is immuneACCESS, and TCRdb retained only in-frame sequences with V and J called. Part of the clones is not carried over; for the studies checked, unresolved V genes explain less than half of this, and the remainder is unexplained. That table supplies the V and J calls and clone size; D and trimming were determined from the DNA. Recorded for this sample are approximately 120,000 clones; 75% to 85% of them occurred a single time. The ten largest clonotypes hold roughly 8.2% of the sample.

The receptor was derived from a woman of 80 years or more with active or convalescent COVID-19. Input material: peripheral blood. The sequence links TRBV9 to TRBJ2-3; the D gene is perhaps TRBD2, from 6 matching bases. The DNA sequence is given as TGTGCCAGCAGCCGGGGGTTCTCAGATACGCAGTATTTT. This sequence encodes CASSRGFSDTQYF.